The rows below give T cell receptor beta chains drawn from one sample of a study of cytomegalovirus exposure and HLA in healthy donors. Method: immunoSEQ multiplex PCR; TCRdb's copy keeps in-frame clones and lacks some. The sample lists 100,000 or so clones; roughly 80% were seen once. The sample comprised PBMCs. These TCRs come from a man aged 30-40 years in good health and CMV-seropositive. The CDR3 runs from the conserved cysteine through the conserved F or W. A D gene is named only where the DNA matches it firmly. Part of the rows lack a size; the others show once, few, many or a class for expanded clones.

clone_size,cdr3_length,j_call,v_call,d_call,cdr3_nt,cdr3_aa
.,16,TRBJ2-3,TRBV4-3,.,TGCGCCAGCAGCCAAGCGTTGGGCGGGGGCACAGATACGCAGTATTTT,CASSQALGGGTDTQYF
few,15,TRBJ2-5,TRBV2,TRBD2,TGTGCCAGCAGTGAACGGCTAGCGGGGGAAGAGACCCAGTACTTC,CASSERLAGEETQYF
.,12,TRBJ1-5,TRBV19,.,TGTGCCAGTAGCTGGCAGAATCAGCCCCAGCATTTT,CASSWQNQPQHF
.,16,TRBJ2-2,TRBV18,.,TGTGCCAGCTCACCACTTCCCACCCCGGGCACCGGGGAGCTGTTTTTT,CASSPLPTPGTGELFF
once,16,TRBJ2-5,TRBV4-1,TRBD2,TGCGCCAGCAGCCAAGTGGGGACTAGCGGGGGTTGGACCCAGTACTTC,CASSQVGTSGGWTQYF
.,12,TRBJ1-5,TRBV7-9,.,TGTGCCAGCAGCTGGCAGGGGCAGCCCCAGCATTTT,CASSWQGQPQHF
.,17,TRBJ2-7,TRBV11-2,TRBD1,TGTGCCAGCAGCTTAGGAACAGGGGGCACTAGGTCCTACGAGCAGTACTTC,CASSLGTGGTRSYEQYF
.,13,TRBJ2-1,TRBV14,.,TGTGCCAGCAGCCAAGTCCTACGGAATGAGCAGTTCTTC,CASSQVLRNEQFF
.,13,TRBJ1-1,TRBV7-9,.,TGTGCCAGCAGCTTAGAACAGCTCACTGAAGCTTTCTTT,CASSLEQLTEAFF
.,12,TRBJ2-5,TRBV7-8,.,TGTGCCAGCAGACGAACACAAGAGACCCAGTACTTC,CASRRTQETQYF
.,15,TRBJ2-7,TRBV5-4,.,TGTGCCAGCAGCTTAGACAGTTACAGCTCCTACGAGCAGTACTTC,CASSLDSYSSYEQYF
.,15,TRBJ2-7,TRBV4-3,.,TGCGCCAGCAGCCAAGATGCGCCAGGTCCCTACGAGCAGTACTTC,CASSQDAPGPYEQYF
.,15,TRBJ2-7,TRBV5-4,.,TGTGCCAGCAGCTTGGACAGATGGAATAGCTACGAGCAGTACTTC,CASSLDRWNSYEQYF
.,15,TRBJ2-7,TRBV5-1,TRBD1,TGCGCCAGCAGCGACGGGACAGGGGACATCTACGAGCAGTACTTC,CASSDGTGDIYEQYF
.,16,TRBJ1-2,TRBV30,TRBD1,TGTGCCTGGAGTGGGGCCTACAGGGGGCTAGGGTATGGCTACACCTTC,CAWSGAYRGLGYGYTF
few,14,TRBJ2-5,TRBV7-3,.,TGTGCCAGCAGCTTGGGTGGGGGCAAAGAGACCCAGTACTTC,CASSLGGGKETQYF
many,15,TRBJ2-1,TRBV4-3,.,TGCGCCAGCAGCCAAGAGTCAGGGATTATCAATGAGCAGTTCTTC,CASSQESGIINEQFF
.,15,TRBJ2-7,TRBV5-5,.,TGTGCCAGCAGCTTGGGAAGGGAAGCGGCCTACGAGCAGTACTTC,CASSLGREAAYEQYF
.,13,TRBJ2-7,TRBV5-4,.,TGTGCCAGCAGCTTGGAGCTTACTTACGAGCAGTACTTC,CASSLELTYEQYF
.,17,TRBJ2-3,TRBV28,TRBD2,TGTGCCAGCAGTTTACCCCTCCTAGCGGGGAGCACAGATACGCAGTATTTT,CASSLPLLAGSTDTQYF
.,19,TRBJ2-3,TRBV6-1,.,TGTGCCAGCAGTGAAATGGCGGGGGCCTCGGGGAGGGACACAGATACGCAGTATTTT,CASSEMAGASGRDTDTQYF
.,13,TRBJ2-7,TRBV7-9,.,TGTTCCAGCAGCTTAGCCGCGTCCCTGGAGCAGTACTTC,CSSSLAASLEQYF
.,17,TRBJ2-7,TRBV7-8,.,TGTGCCAGCAGCTCCGATCTCGCGCGGGGCGCCCTTGGCGAGCAGTACTTC,CASSSDLARGALGEQYF
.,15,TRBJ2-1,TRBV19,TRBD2,TGTGCCAGTAGTATCTCCGGGGGGGCTTTTAATGAGCAGTTCTTC,CASSISGGAFNEQFF
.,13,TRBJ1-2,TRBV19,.,TGTGCCAGTAGTATGGGACTCCTCTATGGCTACACCTTC,CASSMGLLYGYTF
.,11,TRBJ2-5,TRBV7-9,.,TGTGCCAGCAGCCCTGGATTGGAGCAGTACTTC,CASSPGLEQYF
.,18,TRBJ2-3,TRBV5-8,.,TGTGCCAGCAGCTTGGCAGGTTCCTCCTTCCCTCTCACAGATACGCAGTATTTT,CASSLAGSSFPLTDTQYF
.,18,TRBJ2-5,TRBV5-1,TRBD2,TGCGCCAGCAGCTTGGAACTAGCGGGGGGGCCGCTGGAAGAGACCCAGTACTTC,CASSLELAGGPLEETQYF
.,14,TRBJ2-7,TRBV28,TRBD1,TGTGCCAGCAGTTTGGGGACAGGGTCGGTCGAGCAGTACTTC,CASSLGTGSVEQYF
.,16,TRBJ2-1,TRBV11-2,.,TGTGCCAGCAGCGTAGCCGCACTCCTACCCTACAATGAGCAGTTCTTC,CASSVAALLPYNEQFF
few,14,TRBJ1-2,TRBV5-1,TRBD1,TGCGCCAGCAGCCCGGGGACAGGGGGGTATGGCTACACCTTC,CASSPGTGGYGYTF
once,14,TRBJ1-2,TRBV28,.,TGTGCCAGCAGTTTTAGGGGCAGTCACTATGGCTACACCTTC,CASSFRGSHYGYTF
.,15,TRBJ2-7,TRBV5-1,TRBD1,TGCGCCAGCCGGAGAGAGGGGGCAGGGTTTTACGAGCAGTACTTC,CASRREGAGFYEQYF
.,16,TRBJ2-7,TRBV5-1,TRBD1,TGCGCCAGCAGCATTACTCCAGGGGGCGGCGTCTACGAGCAGTACTTC,CASSITPGGGVYEQYF
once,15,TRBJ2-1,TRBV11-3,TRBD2,TGTGCCAGCAGCCTAGGGACTAGCGGATACAATGAGCAGTTCTTC,CASSLGTSGYNEQFF
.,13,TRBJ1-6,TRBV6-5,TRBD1,TGTGCCAGCAGGGACAGGGATAATTCACCCCTCCACTTT,CASRDRDNSPLHF
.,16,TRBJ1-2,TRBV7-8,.,TGTGCCAGCAGCGTCTTCCGGACAGCCACAAACTATGGCTACACCTTC,CASSVFRTATNYGYTF
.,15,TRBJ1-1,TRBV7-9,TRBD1,TGTGCCAGCAGCTTAGTGGGACAGGTTGGGACTGAAGCTTTCTTT,CASSLVGQVGTEAFF
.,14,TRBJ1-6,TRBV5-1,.,TGCGCCAGCAGCTTGAGCCTCGGGAATTCACCCCTCCACTTT,CASSLSLGNSPLHF
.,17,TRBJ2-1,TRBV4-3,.,TGCGCCAGCAGCCAACTTATACAGGTTTCTTCCTACAATGAGCAGTTCTTC,CASSQLIQVSSYNEQFF
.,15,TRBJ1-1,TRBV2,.,TGTGCCAGCAGTCCGGGACACCTGAGGGAGACTGAAGCTTTCTTT,CASSPGHLRETEAFF
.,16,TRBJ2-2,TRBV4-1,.,TGCGCCAGCAGCCAAGTGCGGGGACCGAACACCGGGGAGCTGTTTTTT,CASSQVRGPNTGELFF
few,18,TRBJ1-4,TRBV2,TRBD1,TGTGCCAGCATGGGATGGGACAGGGCTATGACCGAGGATGAAAAACTGTTTTTT,CASMGWDRAMTEDEKLFF
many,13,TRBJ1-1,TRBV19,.,TGTGCCAGTAGTAGTGGTCAACTCACTGAAGCTTTCTTT,CASSSGQLTEAFF
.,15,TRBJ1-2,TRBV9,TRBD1,TGTGCCAGCAGCGTATCGGGACAGGGGGCCTACGGCTACACCTTC,CASSVSGQGAYGYTF
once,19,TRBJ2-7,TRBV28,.,TGTGCCAGCAGTTTATCCGCACCCTATTCACATACCGGGGGCTACGAGCAGTACTTC,CASSLSAPYSHTGGYEQYF
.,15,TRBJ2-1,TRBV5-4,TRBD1,TGTGCCAGCAGCTCACCGGACAGGGTGGGCAATGAGCAGTTCTTC,CASSSPDRVGNEQFF
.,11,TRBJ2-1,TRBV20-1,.,TGCAGTGCCATCGTTGGGGGGAGGCAGTTCTTC,CSAIVGGRQFF
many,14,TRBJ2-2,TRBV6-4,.,TGTGCCAGCAGTGACTCACAGGACACCGGGGAGCTGTTTTTT,CASSDSQDTGELFF
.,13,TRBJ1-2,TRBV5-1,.,TGCGCCAGCAGCTTGGATAGGGGATATGGCTACACCTTC,CASSLDRGYGYTF
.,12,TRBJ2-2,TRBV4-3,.,TGCGCCAGCAGACACCTTGCCGGGGAGCTGTTTTTT,CASRHLAGELFF
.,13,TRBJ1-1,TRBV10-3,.,TGTGCCATCAGGTGGGAGTGGAACACTGAAGCTTTCTTT,CAIRWEWNTEAFF
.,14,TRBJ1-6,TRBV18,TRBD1,TGTGCCAGCTCACCAACAGGGGAACGCTCACCCCTCCACTTT,CASSPTGERSPLHF
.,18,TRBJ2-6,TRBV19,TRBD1,TGTGCCAGTAGTGCCTCCGGGACAGGGGTTGGTGGGGCCAACGTCCTGACTTTC,CASSASGTGVGGANVLTF
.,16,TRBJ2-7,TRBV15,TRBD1,TGTGCCACCAGCAGGGCTCGGACAGGGAAAATCTACGAGCAGTACTTC,CATSRARTGKIYEQYF